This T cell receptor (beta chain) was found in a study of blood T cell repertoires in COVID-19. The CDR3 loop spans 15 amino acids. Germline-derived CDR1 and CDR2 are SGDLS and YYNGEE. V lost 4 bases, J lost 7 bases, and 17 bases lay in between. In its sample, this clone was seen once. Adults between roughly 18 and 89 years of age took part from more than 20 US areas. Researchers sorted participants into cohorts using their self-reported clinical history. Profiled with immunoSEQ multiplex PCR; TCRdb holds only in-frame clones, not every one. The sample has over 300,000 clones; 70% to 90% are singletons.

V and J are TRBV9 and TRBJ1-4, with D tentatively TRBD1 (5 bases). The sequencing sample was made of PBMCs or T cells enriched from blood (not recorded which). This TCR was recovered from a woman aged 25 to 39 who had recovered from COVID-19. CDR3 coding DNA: TGTGCCAGCAGCCTCCAGGGATGGGGGGGTGAAAAACTGTTTTTT. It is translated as CASSLQGWGGEKLFF. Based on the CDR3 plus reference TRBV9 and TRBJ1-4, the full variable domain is DSGVTQTPKHLITATGQRVTLRCSPRSGDLSVYWYQQSLDQGLQFLIQYYNGEERAKGNILERFSAQQFPDLHSELNLSSLELGDSALYFCASSLQGWGGEKLFFGSGTQLSVL.